This T cell receptor (beta chain) originates from a study of cytomegalovirus exposure and HLA in healthy donors. Study findings and constraints: Rarity characterized most TCR sequences, yet some public TCRs appeared in many donors.

On this clone itself: Its target is not known.

Sequenced by immunoSEQ multiplex PCR; TCRdb stores in-frame clones only, minus some. The table has roughly 150,000 clones, around 80% seen once; the top ten hold approximately 30%. V lost 6 bases and J 6 bases, leaving 15 bases between the germline ends. Germline V lookup: CDR1 SGHTA, CDR2 FQGNSA. The CDR3 is made up of 14 amino acids. This chain links TRBV7-2 with TRBJ2-1; TRBD1 might be the D (6 bases). Sequences were obtained from PBMCs. The sequence derives from a young man in good health and CMV-seropositive. The CDR3 sequence: CASRQTTGINEQFF. CDR3 in DNA: TGTGCCAGCAGACAGACGACAGGAATCAATGAGCAGTTCTTC. Full variable domain (outside the CDR3, taken from reference TRBV7-2 and TRBJ2-1): GAGVSQSPSNKVTEKGKDVELRCDPISGHTALYWYRQSLGQGLEFLIYFQGNSAPDKSGLPSDRFSAERTGGSVSTLTIQRTQQEDSAVYLCASRQTTGINEQFFGPGTRLTVL.